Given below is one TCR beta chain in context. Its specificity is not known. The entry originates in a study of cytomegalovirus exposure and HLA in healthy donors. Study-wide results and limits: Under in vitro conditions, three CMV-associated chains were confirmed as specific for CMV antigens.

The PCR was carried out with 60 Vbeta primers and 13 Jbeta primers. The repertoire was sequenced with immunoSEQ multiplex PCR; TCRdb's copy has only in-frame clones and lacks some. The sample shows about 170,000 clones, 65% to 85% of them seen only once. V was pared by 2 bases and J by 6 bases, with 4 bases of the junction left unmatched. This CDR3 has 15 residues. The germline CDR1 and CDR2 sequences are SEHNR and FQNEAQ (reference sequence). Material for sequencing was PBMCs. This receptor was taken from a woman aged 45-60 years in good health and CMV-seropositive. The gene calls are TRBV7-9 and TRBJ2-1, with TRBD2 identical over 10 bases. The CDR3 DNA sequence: TGTGCCAGCAGCTTAATGCTAGCGGGAGTCAATGAGCAGTTCTTC. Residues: CASSLMLAGVNEQFF.